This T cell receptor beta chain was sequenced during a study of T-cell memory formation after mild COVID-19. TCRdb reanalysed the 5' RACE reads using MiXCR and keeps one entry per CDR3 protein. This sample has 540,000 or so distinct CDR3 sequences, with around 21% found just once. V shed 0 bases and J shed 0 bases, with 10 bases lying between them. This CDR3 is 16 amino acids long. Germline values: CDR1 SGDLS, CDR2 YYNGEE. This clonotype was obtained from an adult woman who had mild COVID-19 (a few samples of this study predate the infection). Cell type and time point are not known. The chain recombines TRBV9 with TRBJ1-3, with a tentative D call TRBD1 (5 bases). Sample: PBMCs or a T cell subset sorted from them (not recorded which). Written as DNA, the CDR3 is TGTGCCAGCAGCGTAGGGGGCGGACACTCTGGAAACACCATATATTTT. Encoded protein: CASSVGGGHSGNTIYF.